This TCR beta chain came from a study of shared clonotypes between healthy human individuals. General study findings and limits: Generation probability values for non-shared clonotypes were lower than those for clonotypes shared by all four donors.

With respect to this clone: Antigen specificity is unknown.

The sorted-subset replicate PCRs were given about 210 ng DNA, which is about 29,000 T cell genomes. Repertoires were generated with immunoSEQ multiplex PCR, while TCRdb's copy carries only in-frame clones and drops some. The sample holds millions of clones, 85% to 95% seen once. Germline-derived CDR1 and CDR2 are SGHKS and YYEKEE (reference sequence). The J segment lost 0 bases and the V segment lost 4 bases, leaving 6 bases of the junction unmatched. This CDR3 spans 16 amino acids. Material for sequencing was naive CD4+ T cells from PBMCs. This sample's subset: CD45RA+ positively selected. The receptor's source is a man between 18 and 35 years old in good health. Some clones in this sample may be carry-over from other donors' samples. The genes are TRBV5-5 and TRBJ1-4; TRBD1 matches at 7 bases. The CDR3 nucleotides are TGTGCCAGCAGCCCGCGGACAGGCGCAACTAATGAAAAACTGTTTTTT. Protein product: CASSPRTGATNEKLFF. The variable domain in full, with the rest retrieved from reference TRBV5-5 and TRBJ1-4, is DAGVTQSPTHLIKTRGQQVTLRCSPISGHKSVSWYQQVLGQGPQFIFQYYEKEERGRGNFPDRFSARQFPNYSSELNVNALLLGDSALYLCASSPRTGATNEKLFFGSGTQLSVL.